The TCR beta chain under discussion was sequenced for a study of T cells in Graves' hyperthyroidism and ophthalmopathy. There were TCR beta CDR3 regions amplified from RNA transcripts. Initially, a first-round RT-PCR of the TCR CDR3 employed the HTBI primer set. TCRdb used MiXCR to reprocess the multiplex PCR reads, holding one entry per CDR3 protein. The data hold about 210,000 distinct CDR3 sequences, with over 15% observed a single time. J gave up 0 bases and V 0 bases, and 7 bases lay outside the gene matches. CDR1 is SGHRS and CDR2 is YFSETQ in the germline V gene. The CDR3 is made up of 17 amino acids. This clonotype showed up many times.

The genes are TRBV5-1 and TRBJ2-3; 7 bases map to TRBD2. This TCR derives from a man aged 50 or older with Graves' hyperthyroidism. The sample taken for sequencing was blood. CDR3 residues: CASSLVAAGPSTDTQYF. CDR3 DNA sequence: TGCGCCAGCAGCTTGGTGGCAGCGGGACCGAGCACAGATACGCAGTATTTT. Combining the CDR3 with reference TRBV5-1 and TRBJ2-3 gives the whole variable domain KAGVTQTPRYLIKTRGQQVTLSCSPISGHRSVSWYQQTPGQGLQFLFEYFSETQRNKGNFPGRFSGRQFSNSRSEMNVSTLELGDSALYLCASSLVAAGPSTDTQYFGPGTRLTVL.